What follows describes a single T cell receptor beta chain. The sample is drawn from a study of blood T cell repertoires in COVID-19. Methods used by the authors: For nucleated cells, counts were estimated from reference gene primer amplification. Sequencing used immunoSEQ multiplex PCR; TCRdb keeps in-frame clones, though not all of them. The V and J calls and the clone size are those of that table, but D and trimming were determined from the DNA. The sample has over 90,000 clones, about 84% seen once. Germline trimming cut 6 bases from V and 8 bases from J; bases unmatched to any gene: 9. CDR1 is GTSNPN, CDR2 SVGIG, per germline (reference sequence). This CDR3 region has 12 residues.

V is TRBV30 and J is TRBJ1-2; 7 bases line up with TRBD1. The source material was peripheral blood. The TCR was taken from a man between 60 and 70 years old with acute or convalescent COVID-19. The CDR3 sequence: CACAGQAAGYTF. The CDR3 region has the DNA TGTGCCTGTGCCGGACAGGCCGCGGGCTACACCTTC.